The sequence of this T cell receptor (beta chain) was determined in a study of low-dose radiotherapy and immunotherapy resistance in tumors. The time point here: before trial treatment. Ipilimumab, nivolumab, aspirin, low-dose cyclophosphamide and low-dose radiotherapy were administered to donors. Germline assignment: CDR1 SGHAT and CDR2 FQDESV (reference sequence). The CDR3 is made up of 13 amino acids. V was cut by 5 bases and J by 6 bases, with 12 bases left in between. TRAV- and TRBV-specific primers were used for first-strand cDNA, which covered alpha and beta chains. Both a constant-region primer and a V-primer adapter served to amplify TCRs across 15 to 25 PCR cycles. TCRdb itself ran the reads through MiXCR, one entry per CDR3 protein. The sample records fewer than 95,000 distinct CDR3 sequences, 9% to 9.5% being singletons. This clonotype was found many times.

This material consisted of PBMCs, taken before treatment. The clonotype originates from a male donor with prostate cancer. The chain employs TRBV11-1 and TRBJ2-3; no clear D. CDR3 in DNA: TGTGCCAGCAGCGCGTCCTCCTGGGATACGCAGTATTTT. Protein product: CASSASSWDTQYF.